The clone carrying this T cell receptor beta chain occurred a few times. Its matching antigen is unknown. Germline V gene sequence: CDR1 SGHTA, CDR2 FQGNSA. V lost 4 bases to trimming and J lost 8 bases; unmatched junction nucleotides: 10. The CDR3 is 16 residues long. This record comes from a study of T-cell memory formation after mild COVID-19. Overall study context: The study found TCR clusters largely donor specific.

Overall study findings and caveats: Clones that shrank (day 15 to 85) were balanced CD4/CD8, whereas later expanders leaned CD4+.

Amplification by 5'RACE using constant-segment primers produced TCR alpha and TCR beta cDNA libraries that carried sample barcodes and UMIs. MiXCR, run by TCRdb on the 5' RACE reads, gives a single entry per CDR3 protein. The data contain 360,000 or so distinct CDR3 sequences, around 27% of them singletons. The genes are TRBV7-2 and TRBJ2-1; 11 nucleotides line up with TRBD1. Material: PBMCs or a T cell subset sorted from them (not recorded which). The TCR was taken from an adult woman who had mild COVID-19 (a few samples of this study predate the infection). Cell type and time point are not known. CDR3 region: CASSSRTGGLIDEQFF. The CDR3 DNA sequence: TGTGCCAGCAGCTCCCGGACAGGGGGCCTTATAGATGAGCAGTTCTTC. Variable domain in full (rest from reference TRBV7-2 and TRBJ2-1): GAGVSQSPSNKVTEKGKDVELRCDPISGHTALYWYRQSLGQGLEFLIYFQGNSAPDKSGLPSDRFSAERTGGSVSTLTIQRTQQEDSAVYLCASSSRTGGLIDEQFFGPGTRLTVL.